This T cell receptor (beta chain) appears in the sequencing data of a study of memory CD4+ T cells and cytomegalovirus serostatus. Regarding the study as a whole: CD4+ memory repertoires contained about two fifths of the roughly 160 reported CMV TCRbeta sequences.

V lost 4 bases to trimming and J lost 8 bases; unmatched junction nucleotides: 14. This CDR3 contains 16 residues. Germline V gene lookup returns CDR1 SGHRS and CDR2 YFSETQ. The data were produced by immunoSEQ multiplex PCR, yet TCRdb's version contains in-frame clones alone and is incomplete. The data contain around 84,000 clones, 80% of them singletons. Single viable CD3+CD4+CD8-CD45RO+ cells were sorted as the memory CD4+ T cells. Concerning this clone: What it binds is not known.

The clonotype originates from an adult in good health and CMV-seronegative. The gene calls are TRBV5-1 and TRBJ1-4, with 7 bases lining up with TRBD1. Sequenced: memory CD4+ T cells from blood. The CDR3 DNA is TGCGCCAGCAGCGACCCGGGACAGTCCTTGGGGGAAAAACTGTTTTTT. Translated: CASSDPGQSLGEKLFF.